Listed below are T cell receptor beta chains from one sample, sequenced in a study of blood T cell repertoires in COVID-19. The repertoire was sequenced with immunoSEQ multiplex PCR; TCRdb's copy has only in-frame clones and lacks some. There are about 240,000 clones in the sample; 75% to 90% occur only once, and 9.5% to 15% lies in the top ten. Sequencing was carried out using peripheral blood. These receptor sequences come from a woman aged 60-75 years with active or convalescent COVID-19. Both conserved end residues are part of each CDR3. The D gene is left open where the match is weak.

v_call	d_call	j_call	cdr3_nt	cdr3_aa
TRBV19	NA	TRBJ2-3	TGTGCCAGTAGTCCGCGTGAAGGAGGAGATACGCAGTATTTT	CASSPREGGDTQYF
TRBV12-3/TRBV12-4	NA	TRBJ2-1	TGTGCCAGCACCTTTTACAATGAGCAGTTCTTC	CASTFYNEQFF
TRBV4-3	NA	TRBJ1-6	TGCGCCAGCAGTCGGGGACACACATACTCCTATAATTCACCCCTCCACTTT	CASSRGHTYSYNSPLHF
TRBV19	NA	TRBJ2-1	TGTGCCAGTAATGGCCCGGCGGCCTACAATGAGCAGTTCTTC	CASNGPAAYNEQFF
TRBV7-2	TRBD1	TRBJ1-4	TGTGCCAGCAGCCAAGGACAGGGTGGAGAAAAACTGTTTTTT	CASSQGQGGEKLFF
TRBV28	NA	TRBJ1-1	TGTGCCAGCAGTACCCCGAGGGATATGAACACTGAAGCTTTCTTT	CASSTPRDMNTEAFF
TRBV5-6	NA	TRBJ1-2	TGTGCCAGCAGCTTGGCGGCAGGGGAGATTTATGGCTACACCTTC	CASSLAAGEIYGYTF
TRBV11-2	NA	TRBJ1-4	TGTGCCAGCAGCTCCGGTAGCCCAACTAATGAAAAACTGTTTTTT	CASSSGSPTNEKLFF
TRBV6-5	TRBD1	TRBJ1-5	TGTGCCAGTCGACAGGGCGTCGGTCAGCCCCAGCATTTT	CASRQGVGQPQHF
TRBV5-1	NA	TRBJ1-2	TGCGCCAGCAGCCATGGGGCAGGCACCTATGGCTACACCTTC	CASSHGAGTYGYTF
TRBV3-1/TRBV3-2	TRBD1	TRBJ1-2	TGTGCCAGCAGCAGCGGACAGGGCCCGTATGGCTACACCTTC	CASSSGQGPYGYTF
TRBV11-2	TRBD1	TRBJ2-7	TGTGCCTGTTTGAAGGGGACAGGGAACTACGAGCAGTACTTC	CACLKGTGNYEQYF
TRBV20-1	NA	TRBJ1-2	TGCAGTGTCAGGGCGGGATCGGGCTACACCTTC	CSVRAGSGYTF
TRBV9	NA	TRBJ1-3	TGTGCCAGCAGCGTAGTTGGGGACAACTCTGGAAACACCATATATTTT	CASSVVGDNSGNTIYF